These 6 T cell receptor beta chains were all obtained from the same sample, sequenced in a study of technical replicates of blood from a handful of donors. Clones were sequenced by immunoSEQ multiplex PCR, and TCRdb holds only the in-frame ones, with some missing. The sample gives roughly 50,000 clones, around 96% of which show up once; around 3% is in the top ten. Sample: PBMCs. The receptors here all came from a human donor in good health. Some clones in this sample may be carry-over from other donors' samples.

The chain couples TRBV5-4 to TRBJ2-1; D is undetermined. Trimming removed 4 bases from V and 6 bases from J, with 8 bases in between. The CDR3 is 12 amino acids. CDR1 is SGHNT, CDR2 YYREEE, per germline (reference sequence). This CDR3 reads CASSRPGNEQFF. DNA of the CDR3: TGTGCCAGCAGCCGCCCGGGCAATGAGCAGTTCTTC.

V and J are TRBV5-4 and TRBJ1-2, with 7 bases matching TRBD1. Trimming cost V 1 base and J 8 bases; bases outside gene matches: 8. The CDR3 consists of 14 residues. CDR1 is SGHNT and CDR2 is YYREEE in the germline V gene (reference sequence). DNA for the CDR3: TGTGCCAGCAGCTTGTATCAGGGGGGTCAGGGCTACACCTTC. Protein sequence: CASSLYQGGQGYTF.

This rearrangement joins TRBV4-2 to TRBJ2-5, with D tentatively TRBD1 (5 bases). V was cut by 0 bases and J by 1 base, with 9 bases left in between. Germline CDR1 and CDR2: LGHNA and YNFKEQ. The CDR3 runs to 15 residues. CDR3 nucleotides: TGTGCCAGCAGCCAAGAGGGAAGGGGCCAAGAGACCCAGTACTTC. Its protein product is CASSQEGRGQETQYF.

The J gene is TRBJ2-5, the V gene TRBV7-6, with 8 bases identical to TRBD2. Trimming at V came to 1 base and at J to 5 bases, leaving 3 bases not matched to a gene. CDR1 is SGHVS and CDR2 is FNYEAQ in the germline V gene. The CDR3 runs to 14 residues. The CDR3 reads CASSLETGGETQYF. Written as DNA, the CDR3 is TGTGCCAGCAGCTTAGAAACGGGGGGGGAGACCCAGTACTTC.

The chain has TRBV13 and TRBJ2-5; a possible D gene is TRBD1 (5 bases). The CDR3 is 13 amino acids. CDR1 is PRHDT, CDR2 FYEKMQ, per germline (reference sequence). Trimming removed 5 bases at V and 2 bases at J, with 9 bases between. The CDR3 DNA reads TGTGCCAGCAGCCACCAGGGACAAGAGACCCAGTACTTC. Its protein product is CASSHQGQETQYF.

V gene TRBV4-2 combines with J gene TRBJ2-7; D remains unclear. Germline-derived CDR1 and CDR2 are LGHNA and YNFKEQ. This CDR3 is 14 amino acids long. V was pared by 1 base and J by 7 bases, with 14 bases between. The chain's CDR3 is CASSQGLYSGEQYF. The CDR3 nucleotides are TGTGCCAGCAGCCAAGGTCTCTACTCCGGGGAGCAGTACTTC.